The 9 T cell receptor beta chains below were found in one sample sequenced in a study of T cell responses to AZD1222 COVID-19 vaccine. The method was immunoSEQ multiplex PCR; TCRdb's version includes in-frame clones alone and lacks a portion of them. Its listing shows 150,000 or so clones. The specimen sequenced was peripheral blood. The receptors were sampled from an adult in good health.

V usage is TRBV7-8 and J usage is TRBJ2-3; the D is unclear. Germline V gene sequence: CDR1 SGHVS, CDR2 FQNEAQ. The CDR3 spans 18 residues. V lost 0 bases and J lost 6, with 22 bases in between. The CDR3 DNA is TGTGCCAGCAGCTTAGCGCAGCTTGCGCCCTCCCCGGAGGATACGCAGTATTTT. It specifies CASSLAQLAPSPEDTQYF.

V is TRBV3-1 (or the pseudogene TRBV3-2) and J is TRBJ1-5, with D possibly being TRBD1 (5 bases). V lost 5 bases and J lost 3, with 11 bases in between. Germline CDR1 reads LGHDT; CDR2 reads YNNKEL (reference sequence). The CDR3 contains 14 residues. CDR3 DNA: TGTGCCAGCAGCTTGGACACAGACAATCAGCCCCAGCATTTT. It encodes CASSLDTDNQPQHF.

The CDR3 reads CASSLGTGSLGYTF. In nucleotides, the CDR3 is TGCGCCAGCAGCCTGGGGACAGGTAGCCTCGGCTACACCTTC. The chain has TRBV5-1 and TRBJ1-2; TRBD1 aligns across 8 bases. The CDR3 runs 14 residues. Germline V CDR1 and CDR2: SGHRS, YFSETQ. The ends lost 4 bases at V and 8 bases at J; junction bases unmatched: 10.

The genes are TRBV2 and TRBJ2-1; 9 bases are a match to TRBD2. Germline CDR1 SNHLY, CDR2 FYNNEI. V was pared by 10 bases and J by 9 bases, with 7 bases of the junction left unmatched. The CDR3 is made up of 12 amino acids. CDR3 protein: CATTAGGPEQFF. CDR3 DNA: TGTGCCACCACGGCGGGGGGGCCTGAGCAGTTCTTC.

DNA for the CDR3: TGTGCCAGCAGTTTAGGAGAGGGTTATGAAGCTTTCTTT. It translates to CASSLGEGYEAFF. J is TRBJ1-1 and V is TRBV28, with D uncertain. This CDR3 has 13 residues. Germline V lookup: CDR1 MDHEN, CDR2 SYDVKM. The V and J ends lost 2 bases and 7 bases respectively, with 11 bases between them. Full variable domain (remainder filled in from reference TRBV28 and TRBJ1-1): DVKVTQSSRYLVKRTGEKVFLECVQDMDHENMFWYRQDPGLGLRLIYFSYDVKMKEKGDIPEGYSVSREKKERFSLILESASTNQTSMYLCASSLGEGYEAFFGQGTRLTVV.

The chain couples TRBV4-2 to TRBJ2-1, with 7 bases fitting TRBD1. CDR1 and CDR2 (germline): LGHNA, YNFKEQ. V lost 0 bases to trimming and J lost 2 bases; unmatched junction nucleotides: 10. The CDR3 has 18 residues. In nucleotides, the CDR3 is TGTGCCAGCAGCCAAGACATTATGGGGACAGTCACCTACAATGAGCAGTTCTTC. It specifies CASSQDIMGTVTYNEQFF.

CDR3 nucleotides: TGTGCCAGCAGCCCGATAGTCGGGACAGGGGATGAAAAACTGTTTTTT. Protein sequence: CASSPIVGTGDEKLFF. The chain joins TRBV7-9 to TRBJ1-4; 10 nucleotides match TRBD1. CDR1 is SEHNR, CDR2 FQNEAQ, per germline (reference sequence). The CDR3 loop spans 16 amino acids. The junction had 9 bases not matched to a gene; V was cut back by 5 bases and J by 6 bases.

The V and J genes are TRBV7-3 and TRBJ1-2; unclear D gene. V was cut by 2 bases and J by 0 bases, with 13 bases left in between. This CDR3 region has 16 residues. Germline V gene data show CDR1 as SGHTA and CDR2 as FQGTGA. CDR3 sequence reads: CASSLSPGGPNYGYTF. CDR3 coding DNA: TGTGCCAGCAGCTTATCCCCCGGCGGCCCTAACTATGGCTACACCTTC.

The chain joins TRBV10-3 to TRBJ2-4; TRBD2 matches at 10 bases. The germline V gene has CDR1 ENHRY and CDR2 SYGVKD. With 2 bases clipped from V and 0 bases from J, the junction kept 4 bases outside the gene matches. This CDR3 region has 17 residues. The CDR3 reads CAISEGLAGVAKNIQYF. Written as DNA, the CDR3 is TGTGCCATCAGTGAGGGTCTAGCGGGGGTAGCCAAAAACATTCAGTACTTC.